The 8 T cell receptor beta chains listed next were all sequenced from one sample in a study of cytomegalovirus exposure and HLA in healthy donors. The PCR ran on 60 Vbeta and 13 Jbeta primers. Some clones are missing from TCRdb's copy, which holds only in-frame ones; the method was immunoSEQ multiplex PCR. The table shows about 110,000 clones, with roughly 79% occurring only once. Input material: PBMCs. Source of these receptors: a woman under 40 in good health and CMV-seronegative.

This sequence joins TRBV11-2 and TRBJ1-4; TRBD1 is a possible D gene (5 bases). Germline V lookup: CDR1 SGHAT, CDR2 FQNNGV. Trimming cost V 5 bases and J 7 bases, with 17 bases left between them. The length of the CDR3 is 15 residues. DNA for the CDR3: TGTGCCAGCAGCCCCCGACAAGGGGTAGGTGAAAAACTGTTTTTT. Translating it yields CASSPRQGVGEKLFF. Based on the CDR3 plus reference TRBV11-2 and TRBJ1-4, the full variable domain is EAGVAQSPRYKIIEKRQSVAFWCNPISGHATLYWYQQILGQGPKLLIQFQNNGVVDDSQLPKDRFSAERLKGVDSTLKIQPAKLEDSAVYLCASSPRQGVGEKLFFGSGTQLSVL.

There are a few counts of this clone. CDR3 DNA: TGTGCCTGGACCCCGGACAGGGAAGCTTTCTTT. Its protein product is CAWTPDREAFF. The chain is built from TRBV30 and TRBJ1-1; 7 bases align to TRBD1. CDR1 is GTSNPN and CDR2 is SVGIG in the germline V gene (reference sequence). V lost 4 bases to trimming and J lost 8 bases; unmatched junction nucleotides: 4. There are 11 residues in the CDR3.

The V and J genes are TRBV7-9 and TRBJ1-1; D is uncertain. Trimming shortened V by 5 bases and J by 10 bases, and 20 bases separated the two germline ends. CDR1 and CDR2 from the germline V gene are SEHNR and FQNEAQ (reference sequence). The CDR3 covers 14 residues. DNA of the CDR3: TGTGCCAGCAGCCTCTCGGTGTACCTTCGTGGAGCTTTCTTT. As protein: CASSLSVYLRGAFF.

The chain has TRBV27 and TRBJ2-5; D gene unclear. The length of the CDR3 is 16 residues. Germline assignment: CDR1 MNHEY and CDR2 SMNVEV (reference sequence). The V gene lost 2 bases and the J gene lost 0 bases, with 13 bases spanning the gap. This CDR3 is CASSLIPPSHQETQYF. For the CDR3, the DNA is TGTGCCAGCAGTTTAATCCCGCCAAGCCACCAAGAGACCCAGTACTTC.

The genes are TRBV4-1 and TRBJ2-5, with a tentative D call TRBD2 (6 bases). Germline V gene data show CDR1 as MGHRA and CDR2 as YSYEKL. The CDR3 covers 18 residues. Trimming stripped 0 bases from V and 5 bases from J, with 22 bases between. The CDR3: CASSQDRGTSGIYETQYF. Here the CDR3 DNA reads TGCGCCAGCAGCCAAGATCGGGGGACGTCTGGGATTTATGAGACCCAGTACTTC.

The CDR3 DNA reads as TGTGCCAGTAAGACCGGGACAGGGTCCTACAATGAGCAGTTCTTC. Translation: CASKTGTGSYNEQFF. The gene calls are TRBV19 and TRBJ2-1; 9 nucleotides align to TRBD1. With V trimmed by 7 bases and J by 1 base, 5 bases remained unmatched. Germline V CDR1 and CDR2: LNHDA, SQIVND (reference sequence). The CDR3 is made up of 15 amino acids.

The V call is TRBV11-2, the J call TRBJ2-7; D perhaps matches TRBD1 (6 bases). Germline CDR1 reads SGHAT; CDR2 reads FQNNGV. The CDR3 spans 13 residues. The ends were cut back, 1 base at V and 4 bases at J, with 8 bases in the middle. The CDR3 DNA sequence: TGTGCCAGCAGCTTAGGCAGGGGATACGAGCAGTACTTC. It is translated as CASSLGRGYEQYF.

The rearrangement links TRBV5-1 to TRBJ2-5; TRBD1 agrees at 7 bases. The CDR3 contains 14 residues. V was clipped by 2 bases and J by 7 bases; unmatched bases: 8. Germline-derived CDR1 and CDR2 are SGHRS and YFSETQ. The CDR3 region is CASSLGQAEGTQYF. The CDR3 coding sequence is TGCGCCAGCAGCTTAGGACAGGCCGAGGGGACCCAGTACTTC.